This T cell receptor beta chain was documented in a study of PD-L1 blockade in urothelial cancer. As for the study in general: Bladder-origin urothelial cancer in males described about 85% of the roughly 30 patients.

The CDR3 consists of 13 residues. V dropped 4 bases and J dropped 8 bases, with 14 bases sitting between them. Germline V gives CDR1 SGHDT, CDR2 YYEEEE. Time point specified: pretreatment peripheral blood. Patients yielded 1 to 8 samples each, pretreatment and on-treatment. The repertoire was sequenced with immunoSEQ multiplex PCR; TCRdb's copy has only in-frame clones and lacks some. The sample includes 100,000 to 150,000 clones, approximately 84% of them seen just once. The chain has TRBV5-6 and TRBJ2-3; D is uncertain. The sequence came from a man aged 45-65 years with urothelial cancer. The source material was PBMCs, sampled around atezolizumab (anti-PD-L1) treatment. The DNA of the CDR3 is TGTGCCAGCAGCGAGACCCTCGGAGCTACGCAGTATTTT. Protein product: CASSETLGATQYF.